Sequencing of this TCR beta chain was carried out in a study of shared clonotypes between healthy human individuals. In this sample, this clone turned up once. Germline V gene sequence: CDR1 LNHDA, CDR2 SQIVND (reference sequence). The trim removed 8 bases at V and 0 bases at J, leaving 4 bases unmatched. The CDR3 has 14 residues. Sequenced by immunoSEQ multiplex PCR; TCRdb stores in-frame clones only, minus some. The sample holds roughly 700,000 clones, less than 85% seen once. The material sequenced was memory CD4+ T cells sorted from blood. Subset noted: CD45RA-negative fraction. The sequence derives from a woman in her 30s in good health. V gene TRBV19 combines with J gene TRBJ2-1; 7 bases fit TRBD2. The CDR3 DNA is TGTGCCAGTGTTCGCGGGAGCTCCTACAATGAGCAGTTCTTC. Amino acid sequence: CASVRGSSYNEQFF.